This T cell receptor (beta chain) stems from a study of cytotoxic CD8 clonotypes in ibrutinib-treated CLL. Whole-study context: Among responders, roughly 25 were partial and 2 complete; after median 68 months, 14 stayed remitted and 12 progressed.

Measured with immunoSEQ multiplex PCR; TCRdb has only the in-frame clones, and not every one. This sample yields around 140,000 clones, of which 80% to 90% are seen a single time; roughly 1.9% belongs to the top ten. V trimming: 10 bases; J trimming: 5 bases; junction bases outside the gene matches: 11. The CDR3 contains 14 residues. Germline lookup yields CDR1 SGHTA and CDR2 FQGNSA. This receptor was obtained from a human donor with chronic lymphocytic leukemia. The chain employs TRBV7-2 and TRBJ2-1; TRBD2 agrees at 7 bases. The sequences come from PBMCs, collected after 24 months of ibrutinib treatment. CDR3 DNA sequence: TGTGCCATCAACGGGGAGCTAGCGGACAATGAGCAGTTCTTC. It codes for CAINGELADNEQFF.